These 2 T cell receptor beta chains share one sample of origin, sequenced in a study of blood T cell repertoires in COVID-19. Sequencing used immunoSEQ multiplex PCR; TCRdb keeps in-frame clones, though not all of them. There are about 160,000 clones in the sample; roughly 81% occur only once, and around 1% lies in the top ten. Sequenced: peripheral blood. Every receptor here comes from a man between 35 and 55 years old with acute or convalescent COVID-19.

The sample holds one count of this clone. V and J are TRBV6-2 or TRBV6-3 and TRBJ1-5, with 9 bases that match TRBD1. J was trimmed by 7 bases and V by 6 bases; bases with no gene match: 10. Germline assignment: CDR1 MNHEY and CDR2 SVGEGT. This CDR3 has 15 amino acids. The CDR3 DNA is TGTGCCAGCAGCTTAACAGGGGGCCTCAGCCAGCCCCAGCATTTT. Amino acid sequence: CASSLTGGLSQPQHF.

The genes are TRBV4-3 and TRBJ1-2, with TRBD1 as a possible D gene (5 bases). The CDR3 length is 16 residues. Germline V CDR1 and CDR2: LGHNA, YSLEER. Trimming removed 1 base from V and 8 bases from J, with 20 bases in between. DNA of the CDR3: TGCGCCAGCAGCCAAGCTCTATCCAGACAGTTAGGAGGCTACACCTTC. It translates to CASSQALSRQLGGYTF.